This passage covers 5 T cell receptor beta chains from one sample sequenced in a study of PD-L1 blockade in urothelial cancer. Measured with immunoSEQ multiplex PCR; TCRdb has only the in-frame clones, and not every one. The data contain approximately 44,000 clones, about 89% of them seen just once; the ten biggest clones take up about 7.9%. Documented time point: peripheral blood 6 weeks after treatment start. Sequences were derived from PBMCs, sampled around atezolizumab (anti-PD-L1) treatment. All receptors come from a man in his sixties or seventies with urothelial cancer.

V gene TRBV19 combines with J gene TRBJ2-1; 10 bases fit TRBD2. Germline V gene sequence: CDR1 LNHDA, CDR2 SQIVND (reference sequence). Trimming cost V 4 bases and J 4 bases; bases outside gene matches: 7. This CDR3 spans 16 amino acids. The CDR3 DNA reads TGTGCCAGTAGTAGTGGTAGCGGGAGGAGGTACAATGAGCAGTTCTTC. This encodes CASSSGSGRRYNEQFF.

The rearrangement uses TRBV27 and TRBJ2-7; weak D call: TRBD2 (5 bases). The CDR3 length is 14 residues. V was cut by 0 bases and J by 2 bases, with 8 bases left in between. Germline V lookup: CDR1 MNHEY, CDR2 SMNVEV (reference sequence). CDR3 in amino acids: CASSLSQRAYEQYF. As DNA, the CDR3 is TGTGCCAGCAGTTTATCCCAGAGGGCCTACGAGCAGTACTTC.

V and J are TRBV19 and TRBJ2-7, with 8 bases matching TRBD1. V lost 5 bases, J lost 4 bases, and 7 bases stayed unmatched. In germline, CDR1 is LNHDA, CDR2 SQIVND (reference sequence). This CDR3 region has 14 residues. CDR3 sequence reads: CASSFGTGPYEQYF. The CDR3 DNA is TGTGCCAGTAGTTTCGGGACAGGACCGTACGAGCAGTACTTC.

The chain is built from TRBV27 and TRBJ1-2, with D perhaps TRBD1 (5 bases). Germline V gene lookup returns CDR1 MNHEY and CDR2 SMNVEV (reference sequence). The CDR3 is 15 amino acids. The ends were cut back, 3 bases at V and 0 bases at J, with 11 bases in the middle. The CDR3, as DNA: TGTGCCAGCAGTTTCCGGGGACTGACTAACTATGGCTACACCTTC. This gives the protein CASSFRGLTNYGYTF.

This chain uses TRBV5-1 with TRBJ2-3; D call uncertain. CDR1 SGHRS and CDR2 YFSETQ come from the germline V gene. The CDR3 has 13 residues. V was shortened by 0 bases and J by 3 bases, with 5 bases between the two germline ends. CDR3: CASSLDTTDTQYF. CDR3 in DNA: TGCGCCAGCAGCTTGGACACGACAGATACGCAGTATTTT.